The T cell receptor (beta chain) under discussion was sequenced for a study of CD8 T cells in ankylosing spondylitis. It was by quantitative 5'-RACE with molecular barcodes that TCR beta libraries were made. TCRdb independently ran MiXCR on the 5' RACE reads; one entry per CDR3 protein. This table has hundreds of thousands of distinct CDR3 sequences, about 24% appearing once. The CDR3 length is 16 residues. Germline loops: CDR1 SNHLY, CDR2 FYNNEI. With V trimmed by 6 bases and J by 1 base, 5 bases remained unmatched. Overall study results and limits: Ankylosing spondylitis blood seemed to carry a telltale TCR beta motif made of fewer than 10 highly homologous variants. Reportedly, matched ankylosing spondylitis synovial fluid was significantly enriched for disease-linked clones.

This clonotype showed up just a few times. Its antigen is currently unknown. This sequence originates from a male donor with ankylosing spondylitis. Sequencing was carried out using blood, either unsorted or a sorted T cell fraction (not recorded which). This chain connects TRBV2 to TRBJ2-3; TRBD1 matches 12 bases. CDR3 region: CASSPGQGAGTDTQYF. CDR3 bases: TGTGCCAGCAGCCCGGGACAGGGGGCTGGCACAGATACGCAGTATTTT. The entire variable domain, with the rest obtained from reference TRBV2 and TRBJ2-3, is as follows: EPEVTQTPSHQVTQMGQEVILRCVPISNHLYFYWYRQILGQKVEFLVSFYNNEISEKSEIFDDQFSVERPDGSNFTLKIRSTKLEDSAMYFCASSPGQGAGTDTQYFGPGTRLTVL.